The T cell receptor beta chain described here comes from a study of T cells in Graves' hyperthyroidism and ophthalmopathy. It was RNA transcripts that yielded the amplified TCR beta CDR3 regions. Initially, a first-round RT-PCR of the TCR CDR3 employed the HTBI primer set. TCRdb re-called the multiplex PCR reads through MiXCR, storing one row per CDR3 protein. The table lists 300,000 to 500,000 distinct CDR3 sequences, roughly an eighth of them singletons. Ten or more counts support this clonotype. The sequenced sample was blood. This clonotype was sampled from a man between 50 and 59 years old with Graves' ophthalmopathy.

Here the CDR3 reads CASSLWGLGWESSYNEQFF. CDR3 bases: TGTGCCAGCAGTTTGTGGGGATTGGGGTGGGAGAGCTCCTACAATGAGCAGTTCTTC. The rearrangement joins TRBV27 to TRBJ2-1; the D gene is possibly TRBD2 (5 bases). Germline V gene lookup returns CDR1 MNHEY and CDR2 SMNVEV (reference sequence). This CDR3 region has 19 residues. V was cut by 3 bases and J by 0 bases, with 21 bases left in between.